Presented here are 23 T cell receptor beta chains from one specimen sequenced in a study of regulatory T cells in long-lasting Graves disease. Noted time point: newly diagnosed GD, antithyroid drugs for less than 3 months. RNA from PBMCs was the source of the TCR library. CDR3 regions were amplified by Arm-PCR using iRepertoire HTBI primers to build TCR beta libraries. One entry per CDR3 protein results from TCRdb running MiXCR on the multiplex PCR reads. Of hundreds of thousands of distinct CDR3 sequences listed, approximately 15% are singletons. The same sample was also used in a study of T cells in Graves' hyperthyroidism and ophthalmopathy.

Sample: peripheral blood mononuclear cells (PBMCs), taken at new diagnosis, from a patient treated with antithyroid drugs. These receptors were taken from a woman aged 30 to 39 with Graves disease.

The gene calls are TRBV15 and TRBJ2-1; weak D call: TRBD2 (6 bases). Germline V gene sequence: CDR1 LNHNV, CDR2 YYDKDF (reference sequence). The germline V and J ends were trimmed by 0 bases and 9 bases, with 6 bases remaining between them. CDR3 length: 12 residues. This CDR3 reads CATSREGGEQFF. The CDR3 nucleotides read TGTGCCACCAGCAGAGAGGGGGGTGAGCAGTTCTTC.

The sample holds a few counts of this clonotype. The J gene is TRBJ2-5, the V gene TRBV6-5; the match to TRBD2 covers 11 bases. This CDR3 is 17 amino acids long. Germline loops: CDR1 MNHEY, CDR2 SVGAGI. Trimming at V came to 0 bases and at J to 4 bases, leaving 7 bases not matched to a gene. The CDR3 coding sequence is TGTGCCAGCAGTTACTCGATCCCTACTAGCGGGAGAGAGACCCAGTACTTC. Its protein is CASSYSIPTSGRETQYF.

Ten or more counts support this clonotype. The chain is built from TRBV10-3 and TRBJ2-7; D is unresolved. Germline V gives CDR1 ENHRY, CDR2 SYGVKD. This CDR3 is built from 11 residues. V lost 10 bases to trimming and J lost 6 bases, with 13 bases between them. The CDR3 sequence is CATSLNSEQYF. The CDR3 DNA is TGTGCCACCTCCCTTAACTCCGAGCAGTACTTC.

This clonotype has a count of ten or more. V gene TRBV12-3 or TRBV12-4 combines with J gene TRBJ2-1; no definite D call. The CDR3 is 15 residues long. V was pared by 2 bases and J by 1 base, with 9 bases between. The chain's CDR3 is CASSLIGPSYNEQFF. Written as DNA, the CDR3 is TGTGCCAGCAGTTTAATTGGGCCTTCCTACAATGAGCAGTTCTTC.

This clonotype was detected a few times. The chain couples TRBV5-5 to TRBJ1-6; D is perhaps TRBD1 (6 bases). This CDR3 is 15 amino acids long. V lost 4 bases and J 9 bases, leaving 17 bases between the germline ends. Germline CDR1 SGHKS, CDR2 YYEKEE (reference sequence). CDR3 region: CASSQDSPRTSPLHF. The CDR3 DNA reads as TGTGCCAGCAGCCAGGACAGTCCCAGGACTTCACCCCTCCACTTT. The full variable domain, completed using reference TRBV5-5 and TRBJ1-6, is DAGVTQSPTHLIKTRGQQVTLRCSPISGHKSVSWYQQVLGQGPQFIFQYYEKEERGRGNFPDRFSARQFPNYSSELNVNALLLGDSALYLCASSQDSPRTSPLHFGNGTRLTVT.

This clonotype was detected once. This could be a read error, since a much larger clone is one nucleotide away. The chain combines TRBV6-2 or TRBV6-3 with TRBJ2-2; possibly TRBD2 for D (6 bases). Deletions cut 11 bases from V and 0 bases from J, with 16 bases between. The CDR3 length is 15 residues. Germline CDR1 and CDR2: MNHEY and SVGEGT. CDR3 loop: CAGLTGEANTGELFF. CDR3 coding DNA: TGTGCCGGCTTAACGGGGGAGGCGAACACCGGGGAGCTGTTTTTT.

The table lists this clonotype with a few counts. The chain carries TRBV20-1 and TRBJ1-5; weak D call: TRBD1 (6 bases). CDR3 length equals 14 residues. CDR1 is DFQATT and CDR2 is SNEGSKA in the germline V gene (reference sequence). V was pared by 3 bases and J by 4 bases, with 13 bases between. CDR3 amino acids: CSARGAYINQPQHF. CDR3 nucleotides: TGCAGTGCTAGGGGGGCATACATTAATCAGCCCCAGCATTTT.

This clonotype was recorded at least ten times. The chain combines TRBV12-3 or TRBV12-4 with TRBJ2-1; D might be TRBD2 (6 bases). The germline V and J ends were trimmed by 10 bases and 6 bases, with 13 bases remaining between them. CDR3 size: 12 residues. The CDR3 nucleotides are TGTGCCACCGGACTATGGGGCAATGAGCAGTTCTTC. As protein: CATGLWGNEQFF.

This clonotype appeared many times. This sequence joins TRBV7-6 and TRBJ1-1, with D tentatively TRBD1 (6 bases). This CDR3 spans 17 amino acids. Germline lookup yields CDR1 SGHVS and CDR2 FNYEAQ. Trimming pared 0 bases from V and 1 base from J, leaving 15 bases between. The CDR3 is CASSLARTEDPNTEAFF. The CDR3 region has the DNA TGTGCCAGCAGCTTAGCTCGGACAGAAGACCCGAACACTGAAGCTTTCTTT.

Ten or more counts support this clonotype. The chain carries TRBV20-1 and TRBJ2-1, with D tentatively TRBD1 or TRBD2 (5 bases each). The CDR3 consists of 14 residues. With 6 bases removed from V and 3 bases from J, the gap between germline ends came to 15 bases. Germline CDR1 is DFQATT and CDR2 is SNEGSKA (reference sequence). The CDR3 nucleotides are TGCAGTGCCCAGTTGGGGGAGATCTACAATGAGCAGTTCTTC. Its translation is CSAQLGEIYNEQFF.

The V call is TRBV29-1, the J call TRBJ2-7; TRBD1 is a possible D gene (6 bases). The CDR3 runs 12 residues. Germline lookup yields CDR1 SQVTM and CDR2 ANQGSEA. Trimming stripped 7 bases from V and 6 bases from J, with 16 bases between. DNA of the CDR3: TGCAGCGCCGCGGACAGTCGCGCCGAGCAGTACTTC. Translating it yields CSAADSRAEQYF.

The rearrangement uses TRBV6-2 or TRBV6-3 and TRBJ2-7, with TRBD1 matching 7 bases. This CDR3 has 14 amino acids. Germline CDR1 reads MNHEY; CDR2 reads SVGEGT. After removal of 6 bases from V and 2 bases from J, the junction contained 7 bases not matched to a gene. The CDR3 DNA follows: TGTGCCAGCAGCCGACAGGGAACCACCTACGAGCAGTACTTC. Its protein is CASSRQGTTYEQYF.

The genes are TRBV4-1 and TRBJ2-3; TRBD2 matches 8 bases. Germline V gene data show CDR1 as MGHRA and CDR2 as YSYEKL. This CDR3 is 16 amino acids long. Trimming removed 1 base from V and 4 bases from J; junction bases left unmatched: 7. For the CDR3, the DNA is TGCGCCAGCAGCCAAGCTCCAGCGGGAGTTCCAGATACGCAGTATTTT. It translates to CASSQAPAGVPDTQYF.

There are many counts of this clonotype. The rearrangement joins TRBV7-9 to TRBJ1-2; D unresolved. The V gene's germline CDR1 is SEHNR and CDR2 FQNEAQ (reference sequence). V dropped 1 base and J dropped 2 bases, with 11 bases sitting between them. CDR3 length: 15 amino acids. CDR3 in amino acids: CASSLVRAINYGYTF. CDR3 sequence (DNA): TGTGCCAGCAGCTTAGTGAGGGCGATAAACTATGGCTACACCTTC.

The sample holds many counts of this clonotype. The chain carries TRBV29-1 and TRBJ2-7; 7 bases match TRBD1. CDR1 and CDR2 from the germline V gene are SQVTM and ANQGSEA. Trimming cost V 5 bases and J 6 bases; bases outside gene matches: 10. The CDR3 loop spans 13 amino acids. CDR3 coding DNA: TGCAGCGTTCGGACAGGAGAGAGATTCGAGCAGTACTTC. Translating gives CSVRTGERFEQYF.

The genes are TRBV28 and TRBJ2-7; tentatively, D is TRBD2 (6 bases). Germline assignment: CDR1 MDHEN and CDR2 SYDVKM. V was cut by 9 bases and J by 0 bases, with 15 bases left in between. This CDR3 has 14 residues. Here the CDR3 DNA reads TGTGCCAGTAAATCTAGCGCCCCCTCCTACGAGCAGTACTTC. Its translation is CASKSSAPSYEQYF.

The chain has TRBV9 and TRBJ2-5; D is ambiguous. The germline CDR1 and CDR2 sequences are SGDLS and YYNGEE. The CDR3 extends over 16 amino acids. V shed 0 bases and J shed 0 bases, with 12 bases lying between them. CDR3 sequence: CASSVGTRTHQETQYF. The DNA of the CDR3 is TGTGCCAGCAGCGTAGGTACAAGAACTCACCAAGAGACCCAGTACTTC.

V usage is TRBV5-1 and J usage is TRBJ2-7; 12 bases are shared with TRBD1. The CDR3 is made up of 15 amino acids. Trimming cost V 4 bases and J 5 bases; bases outside gene matches: 7. The germline V gene encodes CDR1 SGHRS and CDR2 YFSETQ. CDR3 amino acids: CASSAGTGGINEQYF. The CDR3 DNA follows: TGCGCCAGCAGCGCCGGGACAGGGGGCATTAACGAGCAGTACTTC.

This clonotype has a count of ten or more. The chain links TRBV28 to TRBJ2-7; D gene unclear. CDR3 length equals 12 residues. The ends were cut back, 2 bases at V and 4 bases at J, with 6 bases in the middle. Germline CDR1 MDHEN, CDR2 SYDVKM. The CDR3 DNA follows: TGTGCCAGCAGTTTACCCACATACGAGCAGTACTTC. Its translation is CASSLPTYEQYF.

The rearrangement uses TRBV25-1 and TRBJ2-7; D is unclear. This CDR3 has 13 residues. The germline CDR1 and CDR2 sequences are MGHDK and SYGVNS. The V and J ends lost 0 bases and 3 bases respectively, with 6 bases between them. The CDR3 bases are TGTGCCAGCAGTGAATATTACGGCTACGAGCAGTACTTC. Protein: CASSEYYGYEQYF.

The chain recombines TRBV29-1 with TRBJ1-2; 9 nucleotides line up with TRBD1. V lost 3 bases, J lost 6 bases, and 14 bases stayed unmatched. The length of the CDR3 is 16 residues. CDR1 and CDR2 from the germline V gene are SQVTM and ANQGSEA. This CDR3 reads CSVESGTGMSFDGYTF. The CDR3 nucleotides read TGCAGCGTTGAGAGCGGGACAGGGATGAGCTTCGATGGCTACACCTTC.

In this sample, this clonotype turned up many times. This chain connects TRBV6-2 or TRBV6-3 to TRBJ2-3; D unresolved. Germline loops: CDR1 MNHEY, CDR2 SVGEGT. The CDR3 sequence is 13 residues long. V shed 7 bases and J shed 2 bases, with 10 bases lying between them. CDR3 bases: TGTGCCAGCACGGTGGGGTACACAGATACGCAGTATTTT. Residues: CASTVGYTDTQYF.

This clonotype was seen a few times. V and J are TRBV7-6 and TRBJ1-1; D is unclear. Trimming stripped 0 bases from V and 8 bases from J, with 10 bases between. Germline V CDR1 and CDR2: SGHVS, FNYEAQ. This CDR3 has 13 residues. Here the CDR3 reads CASSLAPLAEAFF. The CDR3 DNA is TGTGCCAGCAGCTTAGCGCCCTTAGCCGAAGCTTTCTTT.